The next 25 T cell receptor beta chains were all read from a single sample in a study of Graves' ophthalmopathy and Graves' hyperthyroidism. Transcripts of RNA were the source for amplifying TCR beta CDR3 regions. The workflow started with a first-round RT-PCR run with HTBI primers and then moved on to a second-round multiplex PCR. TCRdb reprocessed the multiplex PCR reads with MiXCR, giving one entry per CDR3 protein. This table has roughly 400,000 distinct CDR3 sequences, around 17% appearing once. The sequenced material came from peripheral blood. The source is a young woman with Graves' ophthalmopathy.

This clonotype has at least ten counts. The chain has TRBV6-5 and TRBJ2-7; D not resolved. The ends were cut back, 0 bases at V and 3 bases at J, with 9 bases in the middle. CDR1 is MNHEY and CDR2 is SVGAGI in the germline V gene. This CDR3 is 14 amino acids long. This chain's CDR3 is CASSYSGQIYEQYF. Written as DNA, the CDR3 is TGTGCCAGCAGTTACTCAGGGCAGATCTACGAGCAGTACTTC.

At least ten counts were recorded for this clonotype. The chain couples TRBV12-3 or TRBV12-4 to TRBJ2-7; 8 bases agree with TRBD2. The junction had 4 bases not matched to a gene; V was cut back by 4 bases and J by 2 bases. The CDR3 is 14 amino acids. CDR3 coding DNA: TGTGCCAGCAGTTCTAGCGGGCCCACCTACGAGCAGTACTTC. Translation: CASSSSGPTYEQYF.

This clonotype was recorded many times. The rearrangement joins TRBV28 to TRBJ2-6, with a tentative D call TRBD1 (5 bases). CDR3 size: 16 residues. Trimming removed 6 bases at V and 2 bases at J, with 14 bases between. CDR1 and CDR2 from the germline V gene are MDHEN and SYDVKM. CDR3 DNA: TGTGCCAGCAGGGTCGATCAGGGCCCTGGGGCCAACGTCCTGACTTTC. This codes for CASRVDQGPGANVLTF.

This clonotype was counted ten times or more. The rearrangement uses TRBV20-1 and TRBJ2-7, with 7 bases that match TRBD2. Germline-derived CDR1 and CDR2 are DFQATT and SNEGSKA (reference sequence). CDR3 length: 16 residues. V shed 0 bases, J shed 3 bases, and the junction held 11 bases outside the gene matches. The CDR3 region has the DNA TGCAGTGCTAGAGATCGTCGGCTAGCGGTTTACTACGAGCAGTACTTC. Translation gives CSARDRRLAVYYEQYF.

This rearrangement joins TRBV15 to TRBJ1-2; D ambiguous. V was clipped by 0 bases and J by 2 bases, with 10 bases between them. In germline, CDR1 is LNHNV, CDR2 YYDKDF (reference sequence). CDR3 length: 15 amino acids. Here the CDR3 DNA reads TGTGCCACCAGCAGAGACGGCACCTTCAACTATGGCTACACCTTC. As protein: CATSRDGTFNYGYTF. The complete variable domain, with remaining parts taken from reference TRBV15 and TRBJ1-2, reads DAMVIQNPRYQVTQFGKPVTLSCSQTLNHNVMYWYQQKSSQAPKLLFHYYDKDFNNEADTPDNFQSRRPNTSFCFLDIRSPGLGDTAMYLCATSRDGTFNYGYTFGSGTRLTVV.

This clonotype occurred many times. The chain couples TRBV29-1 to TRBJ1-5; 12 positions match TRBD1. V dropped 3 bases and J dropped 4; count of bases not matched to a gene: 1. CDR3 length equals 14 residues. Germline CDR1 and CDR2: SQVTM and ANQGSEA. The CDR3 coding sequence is TGCAGCGTTGAGGGACAGGGGGCTAATCAGCCCCAGCATTTT. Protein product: CSVEGQGANQPQHF. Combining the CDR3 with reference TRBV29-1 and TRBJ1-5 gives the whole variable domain SAVISQKPSRDICQRGTSLTIQCQVDSQVTMMFWYRQQPGQSLTLIATANQGSEATYESGFVIDKFPISRPNLTFSTLTVSNMSPEDSSIYLCSVEGQGANQPQHFGDGTRLSIL.

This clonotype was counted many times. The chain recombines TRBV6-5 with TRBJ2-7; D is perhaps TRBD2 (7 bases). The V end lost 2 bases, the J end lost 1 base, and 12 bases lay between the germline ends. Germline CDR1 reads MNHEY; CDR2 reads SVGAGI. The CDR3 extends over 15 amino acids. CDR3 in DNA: TGTGCCAGCAGTTACGGGGGGGGGCCGTCCTACGAGCAGTACTTC. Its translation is CASSYGGGPSYEQYF.

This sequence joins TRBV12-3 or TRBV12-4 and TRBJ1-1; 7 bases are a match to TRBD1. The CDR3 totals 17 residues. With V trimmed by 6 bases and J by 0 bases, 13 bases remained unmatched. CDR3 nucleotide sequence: TGTGCCAGCAGACATCATAGGGACAGAGCCTTGAACACTGAAGCTTTCTTT. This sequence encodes CASRHHRDRALNTEAFF.

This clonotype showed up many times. For the CDR3, the DNA is TGTGCCAGCAGTTTCTCGGGTCTAGCGTCCCAAGAGACCCAGTACTTC. Translating gives CASSFSGLASQETQYF. V usage is TRBV28 and J usage is TRBJ2-5; a possible D gene is TRBD2 (6 bases). Germline CDR1 reads MDHEN; CDR2 reads SYDVKM. The CDR3 spans 16 residues. The germline V and J ends were trimmed by 3 bases and 1 base, with 15 bases remaining between them. Filled out from reference TRBV28 and TRBJ2-5, the complete variable domain reads DVKVTQSSRYLVKRTGEKVFLECVQDMDHENMFWYRQDPGLGLRLIYFSYDVKMKEKGDIPEGYSVSREKKERFSLILESASTNQTSMYLCASSFSGLASQETQYFGPGTRLLVL.

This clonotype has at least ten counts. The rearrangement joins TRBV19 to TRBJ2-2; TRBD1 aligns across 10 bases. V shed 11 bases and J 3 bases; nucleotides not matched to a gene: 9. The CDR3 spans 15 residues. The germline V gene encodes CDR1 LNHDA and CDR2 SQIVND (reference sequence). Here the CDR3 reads CAGKSGTGDTGELFF. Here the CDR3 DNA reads TGTGCCGGGAAGTCCGGGACAGGGGACACCGGGGAGCTGTTTTTT.

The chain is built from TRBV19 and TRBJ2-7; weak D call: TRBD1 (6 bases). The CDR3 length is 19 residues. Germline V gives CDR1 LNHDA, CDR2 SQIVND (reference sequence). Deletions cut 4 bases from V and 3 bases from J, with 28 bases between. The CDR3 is CASSKTGNEAERTDYEQYF. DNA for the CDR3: TGTGCCAGTAGTAAGACAGGTAACGAGGCGGAGAGGACCGACTACGAGCAGTACTTC.

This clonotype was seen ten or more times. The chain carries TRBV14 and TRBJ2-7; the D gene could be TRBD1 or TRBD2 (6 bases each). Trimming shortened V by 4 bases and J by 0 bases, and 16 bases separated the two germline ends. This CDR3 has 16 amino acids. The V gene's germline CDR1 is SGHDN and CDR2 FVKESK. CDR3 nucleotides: TGTGCCAGCAGCCTTAGGGGGGTCATAAGCTCCTACGAGCAGTACTTC. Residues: CASSLRGVISSYEQYF.

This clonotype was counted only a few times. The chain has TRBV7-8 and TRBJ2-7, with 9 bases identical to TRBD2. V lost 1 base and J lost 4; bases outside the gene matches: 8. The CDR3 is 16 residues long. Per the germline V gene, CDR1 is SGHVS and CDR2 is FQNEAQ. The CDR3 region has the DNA TGTGCCAGCAGCTTAGGGCATAGCGGGAGAGGGTACGAGCAGTACTTC. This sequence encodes CASSLGHSGRGYEQYF.

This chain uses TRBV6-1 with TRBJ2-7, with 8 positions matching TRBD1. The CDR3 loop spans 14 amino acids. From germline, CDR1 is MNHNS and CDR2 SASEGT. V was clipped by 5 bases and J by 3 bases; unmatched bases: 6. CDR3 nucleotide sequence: TGTGCCAGCAGTACGACAGGGGATGGCTACGAGCAGTACTTC. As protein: CASSTTGDGYEQYF.

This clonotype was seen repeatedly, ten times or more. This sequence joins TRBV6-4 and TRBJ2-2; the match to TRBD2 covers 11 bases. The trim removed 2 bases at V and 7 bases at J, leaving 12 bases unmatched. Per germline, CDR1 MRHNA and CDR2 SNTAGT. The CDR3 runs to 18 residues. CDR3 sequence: CASSDTPTSGSFSGELFF. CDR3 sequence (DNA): TGTGCCAGCAGTGACACCCCCACTAGCGGGAGTTTCAGCGGGGAGCTGTTTTTT.

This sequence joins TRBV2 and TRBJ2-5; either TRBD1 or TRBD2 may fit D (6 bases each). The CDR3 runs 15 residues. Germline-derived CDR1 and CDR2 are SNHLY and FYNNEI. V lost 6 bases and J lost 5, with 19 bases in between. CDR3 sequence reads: CASRLSWGAMETQYF. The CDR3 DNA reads TGTGCCAGCAGACTATCATGGGGGGCGATGGAGACCCAGTACTTC.

CDR3 in DNA: TGTGCCAGCAGCCGAAAGGTCGGCATTCAGTACTTC. This encodes CASSRKVGIQYF. The chain is built from TRBV5-6 and TRBJ2-4; D uncertain. Between the trimmed V and J ends, which lost 4 bases and 9 bases, there was a span of 11 bases. Germline V lookup: CDR1 SGHDT, CDR2 YYEEEE. The CDR3 is 12 residues long.

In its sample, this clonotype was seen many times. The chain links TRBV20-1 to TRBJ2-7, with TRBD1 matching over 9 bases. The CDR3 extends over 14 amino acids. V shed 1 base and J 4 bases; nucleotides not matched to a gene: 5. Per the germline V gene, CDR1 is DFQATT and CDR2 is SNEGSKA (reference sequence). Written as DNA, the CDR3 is TGCAGTGCTAGAGTGACAGGGGGAAGTTACGAGCAGTACTTC. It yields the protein CSARVTGGSYEQYF.

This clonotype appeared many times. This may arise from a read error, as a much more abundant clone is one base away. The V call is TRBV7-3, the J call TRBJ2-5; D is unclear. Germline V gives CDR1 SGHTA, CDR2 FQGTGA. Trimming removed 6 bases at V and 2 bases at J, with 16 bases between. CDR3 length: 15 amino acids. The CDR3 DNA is TGTGCCAGCAGTCTCAGCGCGAATCATCAAGAGACCCAGTACTTC. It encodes CASSLSANHQETQYF.

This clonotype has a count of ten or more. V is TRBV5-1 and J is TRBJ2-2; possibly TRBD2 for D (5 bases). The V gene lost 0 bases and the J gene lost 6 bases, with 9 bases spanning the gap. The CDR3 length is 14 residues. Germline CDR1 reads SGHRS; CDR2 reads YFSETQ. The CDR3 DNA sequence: TGCGCCAGCAGCTTGGGCGGAGGACCCGGGGAGCTGTTTTTT. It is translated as CASSLGGGPGELFF.

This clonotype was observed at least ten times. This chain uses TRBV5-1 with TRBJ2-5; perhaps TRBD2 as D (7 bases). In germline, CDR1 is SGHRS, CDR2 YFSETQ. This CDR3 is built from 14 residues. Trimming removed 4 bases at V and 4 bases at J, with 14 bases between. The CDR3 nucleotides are TGCGCCAGCAGCCATTGGGGAGGGGGAGAGACCCAGTACTTC. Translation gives CASSHWGGGETQYF. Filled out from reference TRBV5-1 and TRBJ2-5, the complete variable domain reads KAGVTQTPRYLIKTRGQQVTLSCSPISGHRSVSWYQQTPGQGLQFLFEYFSETQRNKGNFPGRFSGRQFSNSRSEMNVSTLELGDSALYLCASSHWGGGETQYFGPGTRLLVL.

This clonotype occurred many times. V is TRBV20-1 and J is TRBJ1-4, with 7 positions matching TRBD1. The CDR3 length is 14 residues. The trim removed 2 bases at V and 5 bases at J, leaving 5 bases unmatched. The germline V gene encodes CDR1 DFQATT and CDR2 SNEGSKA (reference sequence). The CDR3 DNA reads TGCAGTGCTAGACGGGACAGCTTCAATGAAAAACTGTTTTTT. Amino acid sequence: CSARRDSFNEKLFF.

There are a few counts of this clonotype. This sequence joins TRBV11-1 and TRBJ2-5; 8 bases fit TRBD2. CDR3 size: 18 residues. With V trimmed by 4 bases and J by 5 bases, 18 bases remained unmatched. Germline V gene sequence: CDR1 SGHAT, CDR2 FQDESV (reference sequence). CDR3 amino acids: CASSSSLGSAGAWETQYF. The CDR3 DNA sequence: TGTGCCAGCAGCTCCTCTTTGGGTTCAGCGGGGGCCTGGGAGACCCAGTACTTC.

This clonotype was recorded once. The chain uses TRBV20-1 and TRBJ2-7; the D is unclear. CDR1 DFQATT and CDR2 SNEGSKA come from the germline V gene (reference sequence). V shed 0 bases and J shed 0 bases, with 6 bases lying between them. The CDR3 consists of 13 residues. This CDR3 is CSARDRVSYEQYF. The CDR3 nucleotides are TGCAGTGCTAGAGATAGAGTCTCCTACGAGCAGTACTTC.

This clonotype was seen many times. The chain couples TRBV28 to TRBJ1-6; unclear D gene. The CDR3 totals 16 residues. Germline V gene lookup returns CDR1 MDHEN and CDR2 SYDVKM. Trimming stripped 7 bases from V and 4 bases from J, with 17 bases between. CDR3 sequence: CASNPSQSNYNSPLHF. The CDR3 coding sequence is TGTGCCAGCAACCCCAGCCAGAGTAATTATAATTCACCCCTCCACTTT.